Sequencing of this TCR beta chain was carried out in a study of cytomegalovirus exposure and HLA in healthy donors. With 60 Vbeta and 13 Jbeta primers, the PCR was carried out. Repertoires were generated with immunoSEQ multiplex PCR, while TCRdb's copy carries only in-frame clones and drops some. Of 100,000 to 150,000 clones in the sample, approximately 78% were seen once. Germline V gene sequence: CDR1 MDHEN, CDR2 SYDVKM. The CDR3 loop spans 14 amino acids. Unmatched junction bases numbered 1, after V lost 3 bases and J lost 3 bases. Nominally healthy donors were sampled, though unrecorded immune exposures were likely.

Sequences were obtained from PBMCs. The chain combines TRBV28 with TRBJ2-2; 7 nucleotides align to TRBD2. The receptor was derived from a woman aged 45-59 years in good health and CMV-seropositive. Written as DNA, the CDR3 is TGTGCCAGCAGTTTCGGGGGGTACACCGGGGAGCTGTTTTTT. Translating it yields CASSFGGYTGELFF.